What follows is one T cell receptor (beta chain) and its context. Assay: immunoSEQ multiplex PCR; the TCRdb copy retains only in-frame clones and omits some. The sample contains roughly 64,000 clones, around 96% of which appear only once. These data come from a study of T cell changes during pregnancy in multiple sclerosis. The V end lost 6 bases, the J end lost 6 bases, and 15 bases lay between the germline ends. Germline V gives CDR1 SNHLY, CDR2 FYNNEI. CDR3 size: 14 residues. The sample was CD8+ T cells from peripheral blood mononuclear cells, taken after pregnancy. The chain recombines TRBV2 with TRBJ2-1; maybe TRBD2 (6 bases). This TCR was sampled from a female donor with multiple sclerosis, enrolled in a pregnancy study. As DNA, the CDR3 is TGTGCCAGCAGATACTTCCGGAGGGTCAATGAGCAGTTCTTC. This encodes CASRYFRRVNEQFF.